These 2 T cell receptor beta chains were sequenced from one sample in a study of breast tumors, draining lymph nodes, adjacent tissues. TCRdb processed the multiplex PCR reads anew with MiXCR; each CDR3 protein has one entry. The profile shows about 66,000 distinct CDR3 sequences, around 43% of them singletons. What was sequenced was breast tumor tissue. These TCRs come from a female donor with breast cancer. Some clones in this sample may be carry-over from other donors' samples.

The chain uses TRBV15 and TRBJ2-6; D is unclear. CDR3 size: 15 residues. The germline V and J ends were trimmed by 4 bases and 1 base, with 8 bases remaining between them. Germline V gene sequence: CDR1 LNHNV, CDR2 YYDKDF (reference sequence). Here the CDR3 reads CATSNSRSGANVLTF. The CDR3 coding sequence is TGTGCCACCAGCAACTCCCGGTCTGGGGCCAACGTCCTGACTTTC.

V is TRBV20-1 and J is TRBJ1-1, with 7 bases matching TRBD1. Germline CDR1 and CDR2: DFQATT and SNEGSKA (reference sequence). V lost 6 bases, J lost 7 bases, and 8 bases stayed unmatched. The CDR3 is 12 residues long. In DNA, the CDR3 is TGCAGTGCCCCCCGGGACAGAAATGAAGCTTTCTTT. Its translation is CSAPRDRNEAFF.